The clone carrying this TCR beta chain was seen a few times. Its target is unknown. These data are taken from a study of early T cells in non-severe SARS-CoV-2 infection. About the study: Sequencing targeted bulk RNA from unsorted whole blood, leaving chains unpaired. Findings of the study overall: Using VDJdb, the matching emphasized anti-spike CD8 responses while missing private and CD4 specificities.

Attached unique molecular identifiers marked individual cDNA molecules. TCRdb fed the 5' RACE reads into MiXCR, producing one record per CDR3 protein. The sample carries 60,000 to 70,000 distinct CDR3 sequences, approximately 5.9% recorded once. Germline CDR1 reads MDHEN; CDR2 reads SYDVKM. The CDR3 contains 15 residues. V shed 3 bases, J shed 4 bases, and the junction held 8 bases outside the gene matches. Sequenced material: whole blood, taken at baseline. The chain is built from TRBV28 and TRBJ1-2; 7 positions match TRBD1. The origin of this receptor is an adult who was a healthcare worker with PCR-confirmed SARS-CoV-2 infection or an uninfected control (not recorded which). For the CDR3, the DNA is TGTGCCAGCAGTTTGTTAGGGCAGGGGGGCTATGGCTACACCTTC. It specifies CASSLLGQGGYGYTF.